This T cell receptor beta chain came from a study of CD4 T cells in relation to SARS-CoV-2 and coronaviruses. Study at large: After less than 11 days of antigen culture, PBMC TCR beta CDR3s were sequenced. Convalescent patients had median age roughly 35 years, range about 20 to 75. Shared crossreactive spike epitopes were mapped to their HLA restriction.

TCRdb's table, derived via immunoSEQ multiplex PCR, lists solely in-frame clones and lacks some. The sample records around 40,000 clones, 84% being singletons. Details on this clone: Antigen: not known.

Whole-study results and caveats: The assay detects memory recall responses, not culture-primed primary responses.

Trimming left V 7 bases short and J 8 bases short, with 9 bases between. The CDR3 sequence is 11 residues long. Germline CDR1 reads SNHLY; CDR2 reads FYNNEI. Sample: naive CD4+ T cells from PBMCs, cultured in vitro. Subset indicated: naive CD4+ T cells isolated by negative enrichment. The clonotype was recovered from an adult with COVID-19. The genes are TRBV2 and TRBJ2-1, with D perhaps matching TRBD2 (5 bases). Written as DNA, the CDR3 is TGTGCCAGCAAGCGGTGGGATGAGCAGTTCTTC. This codes for CASKRWDEQFF.